These 22 T cell receptor beta chains came from one sample sequenced in a study of T cell clones after liver transplantation. Profiling relied on immunoSEQ multiplex PCR, and the TCRdb table lists in-frame clones only, not all of them. The data contain tens of thousands of clones, 70% to 85% of them singletons. Sample: CD4+ T cells from blood, taken almost 47 months after liver transplant. These TCRs come from a human patient who received a liver transplant. Some T cells may originate from the graft donor.

The V gene is TRBV28, the J gene TRBJ1-4; 7 positions match TRBD1. V shed 5 bases, J shed 8 bases, and the junction held 5 bases outside the gene matches. The CDR3 runs 13 residues. Germline CDR1 is MDHEN and CDR2 is SYDVKM. The CDR3 reads CASSAGTAEKLFF. Written as DNA, the CDR3 is TGTGCCAGCAGTGCGGGGACAGCCGAAAAACTGTTTTTT.

This clone appeared once. V is TRBV5-1 and J is TRBJ2-5; no reliable D call. The CDR3 consists of 13 residues. The ends were cut back, 0 bases at V and 5 bases at J, with 8 bases in the middle. Germline V gene sequence: CDR1 SGHRS, CDR2 YFSETQ. CDR3 protein: CASSLAPLETQYF. The CDR3 region has the DNA TGCGCCAGCAGCTTGGCGCCCCTGGAGACCCAGTACTTC. The full variable domain, with the rest looked up from reference TRBV5-1 and TRBJ2-5, is KAGVTQTPRYLIKTRGQQVTLSCSPISGHRSVSWYQQTPGQGLQFLFEYFSETQRNKGNFPGRFSGRQFSNSRSEMNVSTLELGDSALYLCASSLAPLETQYFGPGTRLLVL.

This clone occurred a few times. This chain connects TRBV6-6 to TRBJ1-1; 7 nucleotides align to TRBD1. The CDR3 runs to 14 residues. V shed 5 bases and J 5 bases; nucleotides not matched to a gene: 8. Germline V gene lookup returns CDR1 MNHNY and CDR2 SVGAGI (reference sequence). In nucleotides, the CDR3 is TGTGCCAGCAGTCATAGACAGGGAGGGACTGAAGCTTTCTTT. Encoded protein: CASSHRQGGTEAFF.

The chain links TRBV18 to TRBJ2-7; D unclear. V was shortened by 6 bases and J by 0 bases, with 6 bases between the two germline ends. The germline V gene encodes CDR1 KGHSH and CDR2 LQKENI. This CDR3 comprises 12 residues. The CDR3 DNA reads TGTGCCAGCTCTTTCGTCTCCTACGAGCAGTACTTC. Its protein product is CASSFVSYEQYF.

V gene TRBV28 combines with J gene TRBJ1-1; D remains unclear. Germline CDR1 is MDHEN and CDR2 is SYDVKM. The V gene lost 5 bases and the J gene lost 4 bases, with 20 bases spanning the gap. The length of the CDR3 is 16 residues. For the CDR3, the DNA is TGTGCCAGCAGTCCCAATGTTAATACCAAGGTCACTGAAGCTTTCTTT. Amino acids: CASSPNVNTKVTEAFF.

The gene calls are TRBV11-2 and TRBJ2-7; TRBD1 or TRBD2 may be the D gene (5 bases each). V was trimmed by 4 bases and J by 1 base, leaving 11 bases between them. Germline V CDR1 and CDR2: SGHAT, FQNNGV. This CDR3 spans 14 amino acids. The CDR3 spells CASSWGIGSYEQYF. The CDR3 DNA is TGTGCCAGCAGCTGGGGGATTGGGTCCTACGAGCAGTACTTC.

The CDR3: CASSSRASSSYEQYF. CDR3 in DNA: TGTGCCAGCAGTTCCCGGGCCTCGAGCTCCTACGAGCAGTACTTC. The chain carries TRBV6-6 and TRBJ2-7, with D unresolved. The CDR3 extends over 15 amino acids. Germline loops: CDR1 MNHNY, CDR2 SVGAGI (reference sequence). Trimming removed 4 bases from V and 0 bases from J, with 13 bases in between.

V is TRBV5-6 and J is TRBJ2-2, with 12 bases matching TRBD2. The CDR3 length is 15 residues. CDR1 SGHDT and CDR2 YYEEEE come from the germline V gene. Germline trimming cut 4 bases from V and 4 bases from J; bases unmatched to any gene: 2. CDR3 region: CASSRTSGATGELFF. CDR3 coding DNA: TGTGCCAGCAGCCGGACTAGCGGGGCCACCGGGGAGCTGTTTTTT.

This chain's CDR3 is CASSLALARKTQYF. In nucleotides, the CDR3 is TGTGCCAGCAGCTTAGCACTAGCGAGGAAGACCCAGTACTTC. The chain is built from TRBV7-9 and TRBJ2-5; TRBD2 agrees at 7 bases. Germline V gene data show CDR1 as SEHNR and CDR2 as FQNEAQ (reference sequence). V was clipped by 0 bases and J by 6 bases; unmatched bases: 4. The CDR3 length is 14 residues. The variable domain in full, with the rest retrieved from reference TRBV7-9 and TRBJ2-5, is DTGVSQNPRHKITKRGQNVTFRCDPISEHNRLYWYRQTLGQGPEFLTYFQNEAQLEKSRLLSDRFSAERPKGSFSTLEIQRTEQGDSAMYLCASSLALARKTQYFGPGTRLLVL.

J is TRBJ2-7 and V is TRBV25-1; 7 bases map to TRBD1. Germline CDR1 and CDR2: MGHDK and SYGVNS. There are 15 residues in the CDR3. V gave up 5 bases and J gave up 3 bases; unmatched junction bases: 10. This chain's CDR3 is CASSPPGTANYEQYF. CDR3 bases: TGTGCCAGCAGTCCCCCAGGGACAGCGAACTACGAGCAGTACTTC.

In this sample, this clone turned up once. The V and J genes are TRBV28 and TRBJ2-7; the match to TRBD1 covers 8 bases. Looked up from germline, CDR1 is MDHEN and CDR2 is SYDVKM. J was trimmed by 1 base and V by 4 bases; bases with no gene match: 6. The CDR3 is 15 amino acids. The CDR3 nucleotides are TGTGCCAGCAGTTCCCCAGGGGGCTTTTCCTACGAGCAGTACTTC. This sequence encodes CASSSPGGFSYEQYF.

The chain joins TRBV28 to TRBJ1-3, with D perhaps matching TRBD1 (6 bases). Deletions cut 11 bases from V and 0 bases from J, with 17 bases between. Germline CDR1 reads MDHEN; CDR2 reads SYDVKM. The CDR3 contains 15 residues. The CDR3 region has the DNA TGTGCCGCCTCCCTCAGGGACATCTCTGGAAACACCATATATTTT. Amino acids: CAASLRDISGNTIYF.

This chain connects TRBV28 to TRBJ2-7; TRBD2 matches at 12 bases. Trimming removed 6 bases from V and 3 bases from J; junction bases left unmatched: 6. Germline CDR1 and CDR2: MDHEN and SYDVKM. The CDR3 sequence is 15 residues long. The CDR3, as DNA: TGTGCCAGCAGCCTAGCGGGAGGGAAGTTCTACGAGCAGTACTTC. It yields the protein CASSLAGGKFYEQYF.

The chain has TRBV2 and TRBJ1-2; 8 positions match TRBD1. J was trimmed by 1 base and V by 6 bases; bases with no gene match: 7. Germline-derived CDR1 and CDR2 are SNHLY and FYNNEI. The CDR3 has 15 residues. In nucleotides, the CDR3 is TGTGCCAGCAGGGCCTCAGGGGGCGGTAACTATGGCTACACCTTC. The encoded protein is CASRASGGGNYGYTF.

V gene TRBV18 combines with J gene TRBJ1-1; tentative D call: TRBD1 (5 bases). Germline V gene sequence: CDR1 KGHSH, CDR2 LQKENI. Trimming shortened V by 2 bases and J by 4 bases, and 14 bases separated the two germline ends. The CDR3 loop spans 15 amino acids. This CDR3 is CASSPTTASGTEAFF. The CDR3, as DNA: TGTGCCAGCTCACCAACGACAGCCTCGGGCACTGAAGCTTTCTTT.

This clone was seen a handful of times. The chain has TRBV5-1 and TRBJ2-3; the D is unclear. The CDR3 consists of 15 residues. Per the germline V gene, CDR1 is SGHRS and CDR2 is YFSETQ. With 2 bases removed from V and 3 bases from J, the gap between germline ends came to 13 bases. CDR3 DNA sequence: TGCGCCAGCAGCTTAATGTCCGTCGGAACAGATACGCAGTATTTT. It translates to CASSLMSVGTDTQYF. Looking up the rest from reference TRBV5-1 and TRBJ2-3 gives the full variable domain: KAGVTQTPRYLIKTRGQQVTLSCSPISGHRSVSWYQQTPGQGLQFLFEYFSETQRNKGNFPGRFSGRQFSNSRSEMNVSTLELGDSALYLCASSLMSVGTDTQYFGPGTRLTVL.

The rearrangement uses TRBV4-1 and TRBJ2-1; D ambiguous. V was shortened by 2 bases and J by 0 bases, with 17 bases between the two germline ends. Per germline, CDR1 MGHRA and CDR2 YSYEKL. The CDR3 sequence is 18 residues long. In DNA form, the CDR3 reads TGCGCCAGCAGCCAAAGATGGCGGTCCGAGTTCTCCTACAATGAGCAGTTCTTC. Its translation: CASSQRWRSEFSYNEQFF.

The chain uses TRBV28 and TRBJ2-5; D unclear. CDR3 length equals 13 residues. Germline V lookup: CDR1 MDHEN, CDR2 SYDVKM. With 4 bases removed from V and 9 bases from J, the gap between germline ends came to 15 bases. CDR3 sequence (DNA): TGTGCCAGCAGTTGGACGGCCCGTGGGGCCCAGTACTTC. It is translated as CASSWTARGAQYF.

This chain links TRBV7-8 with TRBJ2-2; possibly TRBD1 for D (5 bases). The CDR3 runs 14 residues. Trimming took 3 bases from V and 2 from J, leaving 7 bases between them. Looked up from germline, CDR1 is SGHVS and CDR2 is FQNEAQ. The CDR3 DNA reads TGTGCCAGCAGCTTCGACAGAAACACCGGGGAGCTGTTTTTT. Its translation is CASSFDRNTGELFF. The entire variable domain, with the rest obtained from reference TRBV7-8 and TRBJ2-2, is as follows: GAGVSQSPRYKVAKRGQDVALRCDPISGHVSLFWYQQALGQGPEFLTYFQNEAQLDKSGLPSDRFFAERPEGSVSTLKIQRTQQEDSAVYLCASSFDRNTGELFFGEGSRLTVL.

The chain links TRBV18 to TRBJ1-4; a possible D gene is TRBD1 (5 bases). From germline, CDR1 is KGHSH and CDR2 LQKENI. V was cut by 0 bases and J by 2 bases, with 13 bases left in between. The CDR3 consists of 17 residues. The CDR3 protein is CASSPPFLGGTNEKLFF. The CDR3 DNA follows: TGTGCCAGCTCACCACCATTCTTGGGGGGGACTAATGAAAAACTGTTTTTT. Filled out from reference TRBV18 and TRBJ1-4, the complete variable domain reads NAGVMQNPRHLVRRRGQEARLRCSPMKGHSHVYWYRQLPEEGLKFMVYLQKENIIDESGMPKERFSAEFPKEGPSILRIQQVVRGDSAAYFCASSPPFLGGTNEKLFFGSGTQLSVL.

The gene calls are TRBV7-3 and TRBJ2-7; TRBD2 aligns across 8 bases. The V segment lost 8 bases and the J segment 3 bases; nucleotides outside the gene matches: 9. Germline values: CDR1 SGHTA, CDR2 FQGTGA. This CDR3 comprises 14 residues. CDR3 nucleotide sequence: TGTGCCAGCCGCCCAGCGGGAGTGAACTACGAGCAGTACTTC. Amino acids: CASRPAGVNYEQYF.

This clone was detected only once. This CDR3 reads CASSPSSPSYEQYF. In DNA form, the CDR3 reads TGCGCCAGCAGCCCTAGCTCCCCCTCCTACGAGCAGTACTTC. V usage is TRBV5-1 and J usage is TRBJ2-7; tentatively, D is TRBD2 (5 bases). This CDR3 comprises 14 residues. V was pared by 4 bases and J by 0 bases, with 11 bases between. CDR1 is SGHRS, CDR2 YFSETQ, per germline.